The present entry profiles one TCR beta chain with its context. Method: immunoSEQ multiplex PCR; TCRdb's copy keeps in-frame clones and lacks some. The data show 75,000 to 90,000 clones, 89% seen once. The germline V gene has CDR1 MDHEN and CDR2 SYDVKM. V shed 3 bases and J 3 bases; nucleotides not matched to a gene: 0. This CDR3 region has 13 residues. This record comes from a study of control samples from healthy donors and cancer patients. The V call is TRBV28, the J call TRBJ2-5; 8 bases are a match to TRBD1. Input material: PBMCs. This receptor was obtained from a woman between 45 and 60 years old with colorectal cancer. CDR3 sequence reads: CASSLTGEETQYF. The CDR3 nucleotides are TGTGCCAGCAGTTTGACAGGGGAAGAGACCCAGTACTTC.